This entry features one TCR beta chain sequence. This entry comes from a study of shared clonotypes between healthy human individuals. V was pared by 5 bases and J by 5 bases, with 9 bases between. Germline V CDR1 and CDR2: SGHRS, YFSETQ. The CDR3 contains 12 residues. Nashville, Tennessee was home to all donors, each a Caucasian adult. Assay used: immunoSEQ multiplex PCR; TCRdb lists only in-frame clones, some missing. The table lists 2 million to 2.5 million clones, 85% to 95% of them singletons, with around 0.4% in the top ten. The sample consisted of naive CD4+ T cells from PBMCs. Stated subset: CD45RA+ positively selected. The TCR sequence derives from a man younger than 35 in good health. Some clones in this sample may be carry-over from other donors' samples. J is TRBJ2-3 and V is TRBV5-1; possibly TRBD2 for D (5 bases). The CDR3 sequence is CASRRDLDTQYF. The CDR3, as DNA: TGCGCCAGCAGGAGGGATCTAGATACGCAGTATTTT.